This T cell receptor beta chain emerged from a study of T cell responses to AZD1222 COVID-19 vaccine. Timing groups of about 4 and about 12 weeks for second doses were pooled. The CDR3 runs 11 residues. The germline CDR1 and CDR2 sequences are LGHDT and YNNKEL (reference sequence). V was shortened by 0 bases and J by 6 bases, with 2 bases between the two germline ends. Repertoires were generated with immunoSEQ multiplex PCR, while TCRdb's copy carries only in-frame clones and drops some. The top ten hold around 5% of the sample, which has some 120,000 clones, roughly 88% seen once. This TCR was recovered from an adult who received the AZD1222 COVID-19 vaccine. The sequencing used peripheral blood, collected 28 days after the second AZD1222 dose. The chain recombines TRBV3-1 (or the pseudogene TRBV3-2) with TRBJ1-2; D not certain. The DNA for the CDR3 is TGTGCCAGCAGCCAAGAGGATGGCTACACCTTC. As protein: CASSQEDGYTF.